This T cell receptor beta chain is from a study of CD8 T cells in ankylosing spondylitis. Using its own MiXCR run on the 5' RACE reads, TCRdb lists one record per CDR3 protein. The sample holds around 250,000 distinct CDR3 sequences, approximately 30% seen once. This clonotype was seen a few times. There are 14 residues in the CDR3. V was trimmed by 3 bases and J by 2 bases, leaving 10 bases between them. Looked up from germline, CDR1 is ENHRY and CDR2 is SYGVKD. The sequenced sample consisted of blood, either unsorted or a sorted T cell fraction (not recorded which). This TCR came from a male donor with ankylosing spondylitis or in good health (not recorded which). The chain recombines TRBV10-3 with TRBJ2-5; tentative D call: TRBD1 (6 bases). CDR3 in DNA: TGTGCCATCAGTGACCCGACAGGACAAGAGACCCAGTACTTC. Amino acids: CAISDPTGQETQYF.